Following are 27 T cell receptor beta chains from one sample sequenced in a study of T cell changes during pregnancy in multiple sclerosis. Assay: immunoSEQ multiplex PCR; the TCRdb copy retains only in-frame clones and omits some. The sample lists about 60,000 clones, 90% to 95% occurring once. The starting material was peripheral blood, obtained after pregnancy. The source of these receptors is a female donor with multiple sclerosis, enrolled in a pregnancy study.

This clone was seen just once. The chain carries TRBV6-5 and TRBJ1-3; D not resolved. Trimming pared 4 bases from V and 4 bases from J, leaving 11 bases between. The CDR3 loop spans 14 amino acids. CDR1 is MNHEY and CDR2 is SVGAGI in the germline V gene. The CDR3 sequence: CASSLGGLGNTIYF. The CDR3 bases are TGTGCCAGCAGTTTGGGAGGGTTAGGAAACACCATATATTTT.

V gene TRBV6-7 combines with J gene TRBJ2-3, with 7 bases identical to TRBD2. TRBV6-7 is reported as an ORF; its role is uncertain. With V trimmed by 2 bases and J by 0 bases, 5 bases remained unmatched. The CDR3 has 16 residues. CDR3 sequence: CASSYRLAASTDTQYF. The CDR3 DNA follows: TGTGCCAGCAGTTACCGGCTAGCGGCGAGCACAGATACGCAGTATTTT.

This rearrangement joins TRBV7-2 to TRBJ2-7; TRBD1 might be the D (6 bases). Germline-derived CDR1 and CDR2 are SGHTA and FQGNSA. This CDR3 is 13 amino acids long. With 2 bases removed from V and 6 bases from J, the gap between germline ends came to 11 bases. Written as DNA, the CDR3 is TGTGCCAGCAGCTTATCTTCAGGGGTCGAGCAGTACTTC. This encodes CASSLSSGVEQYF. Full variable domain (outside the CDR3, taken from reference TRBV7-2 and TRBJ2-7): GAGVSQSPSNKVTEKGKDVELRCDPISGHTALYWYRQSLGQGLEFLIYFQGNSAPDKSGLPSDRFSAERTGGSVSTLTIQRTQQEDSAVYLCASSLSSGVEQYFGPGTRLTVT.

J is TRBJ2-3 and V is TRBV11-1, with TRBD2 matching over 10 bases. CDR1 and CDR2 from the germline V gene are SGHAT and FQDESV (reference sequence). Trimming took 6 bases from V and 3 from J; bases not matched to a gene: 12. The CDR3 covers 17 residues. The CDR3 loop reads CASRKLASGSSTDTQYF. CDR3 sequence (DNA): TGTGCCAGCAGGAAGTTGGCTAGCGGGAGCTCTACAGATACGCAGTATTTT.

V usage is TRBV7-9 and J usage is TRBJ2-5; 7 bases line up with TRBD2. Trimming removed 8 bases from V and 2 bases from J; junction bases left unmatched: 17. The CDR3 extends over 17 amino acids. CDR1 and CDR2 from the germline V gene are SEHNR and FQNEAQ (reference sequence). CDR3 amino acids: CASGKVGREKDQETQYF. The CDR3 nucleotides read TGTGCCAGCGGAAAAGTGGGGCGGGAGAAAGATCAAGAGACCCAGTACTTC.

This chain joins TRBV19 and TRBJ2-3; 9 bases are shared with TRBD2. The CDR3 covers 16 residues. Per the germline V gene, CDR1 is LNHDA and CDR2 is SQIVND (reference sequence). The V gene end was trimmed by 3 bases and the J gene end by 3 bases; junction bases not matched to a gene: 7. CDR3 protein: CASSILSGRGTDTQYF. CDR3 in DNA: TGTGCCAGTAGTATCCTTAGCGGGAGAGGAACAGATACGCAGTATTTT.

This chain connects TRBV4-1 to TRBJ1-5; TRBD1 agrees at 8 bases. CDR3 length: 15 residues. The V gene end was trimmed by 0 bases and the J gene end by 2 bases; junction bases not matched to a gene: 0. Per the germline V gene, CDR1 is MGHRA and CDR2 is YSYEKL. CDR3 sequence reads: CASSQEDRGNQPQHF. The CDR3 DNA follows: TGCGCCAGCAGCCAAGAGGACAGGGGCAATCAGCCCCAGCATTTT.

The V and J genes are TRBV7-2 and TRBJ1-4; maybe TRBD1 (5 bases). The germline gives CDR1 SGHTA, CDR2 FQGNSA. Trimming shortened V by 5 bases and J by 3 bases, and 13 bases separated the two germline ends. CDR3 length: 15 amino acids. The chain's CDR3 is CASSRQRAANEKLFF. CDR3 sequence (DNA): TGTGCCAGCAGCCGACAGCGGGCAGCTAATGAAAAACTGTTTTTT.

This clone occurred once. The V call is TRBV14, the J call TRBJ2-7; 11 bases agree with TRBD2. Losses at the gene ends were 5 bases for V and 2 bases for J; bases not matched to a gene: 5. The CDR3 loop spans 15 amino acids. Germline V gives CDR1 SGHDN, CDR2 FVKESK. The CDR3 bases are TGTGCCAGCAGCAGAACTAGCGGGAGACCCTACGAGCAGTACTTC. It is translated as CASSRTSGRPYEQYF.

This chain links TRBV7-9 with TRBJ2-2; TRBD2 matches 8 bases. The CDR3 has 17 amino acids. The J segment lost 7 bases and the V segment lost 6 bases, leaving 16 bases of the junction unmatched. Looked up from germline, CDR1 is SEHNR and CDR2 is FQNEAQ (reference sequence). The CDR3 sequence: CASRQAVQREMVGELFF. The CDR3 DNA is TGTGCCAGCAGGCAGGCCGTTCAGCGGGAGATGGTCGGGGAGCTGTTTTTT.

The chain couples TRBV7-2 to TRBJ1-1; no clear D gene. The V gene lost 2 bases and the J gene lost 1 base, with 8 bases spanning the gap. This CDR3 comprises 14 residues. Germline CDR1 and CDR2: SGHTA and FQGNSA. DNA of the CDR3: TGTGCCAGCAGCTTAAGGTGGGCGAACACTGAAGCTTTCTTT. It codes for CASSLRWANTEAFF.

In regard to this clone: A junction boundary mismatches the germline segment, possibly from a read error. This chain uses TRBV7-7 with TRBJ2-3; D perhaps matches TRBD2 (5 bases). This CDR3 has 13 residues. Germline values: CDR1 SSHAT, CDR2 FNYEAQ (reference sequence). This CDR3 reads CASSSTTTDTQYF. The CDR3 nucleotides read TGTGCTAGCAGCTCGACTACTACAGATACGCAGTATTTT.

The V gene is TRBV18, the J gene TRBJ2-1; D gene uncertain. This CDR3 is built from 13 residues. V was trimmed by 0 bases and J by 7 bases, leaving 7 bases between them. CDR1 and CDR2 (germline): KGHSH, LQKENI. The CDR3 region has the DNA TGTGCCAGCTCACCACCGCATCAGAATGAGCAGTTCTTC. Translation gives CASSPPHQNEQFF.

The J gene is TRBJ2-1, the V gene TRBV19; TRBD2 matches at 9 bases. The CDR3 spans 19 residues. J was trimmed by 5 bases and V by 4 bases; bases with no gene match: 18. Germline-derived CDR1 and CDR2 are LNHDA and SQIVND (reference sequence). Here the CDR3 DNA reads TGTGCCAGTAGTACCCCACTGCTAGCGGGATTTCGGGAGCACAATGAGCAGTTCTTC. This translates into CASSTPLLAGFREHNEQFF.

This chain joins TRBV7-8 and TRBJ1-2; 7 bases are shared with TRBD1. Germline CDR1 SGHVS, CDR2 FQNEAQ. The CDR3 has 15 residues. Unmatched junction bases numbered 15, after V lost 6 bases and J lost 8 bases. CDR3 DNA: TGTGCCAGCAGTCGGTTCCCGGGACAGACGGGGGGCTACACCTTC. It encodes CASSRFPGQTGGYTF.

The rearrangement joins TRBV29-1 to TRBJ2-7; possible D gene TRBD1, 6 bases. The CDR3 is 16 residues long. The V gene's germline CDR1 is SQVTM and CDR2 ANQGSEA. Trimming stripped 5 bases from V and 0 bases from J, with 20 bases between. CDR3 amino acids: CSVQGTDEPGSYEQYF. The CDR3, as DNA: TGCAGCGTTCAGGGGACGGACGAACCAGGCTCCTACGAGCAGTACTTC.

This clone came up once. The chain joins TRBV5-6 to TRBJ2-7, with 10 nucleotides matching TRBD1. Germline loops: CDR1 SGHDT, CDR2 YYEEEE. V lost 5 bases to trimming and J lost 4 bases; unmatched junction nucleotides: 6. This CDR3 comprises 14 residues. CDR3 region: CASRSTGGGYEQYF. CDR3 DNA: TGTGCCAGCAGATCGACAGGGGGCGGTTACGAGCAGTACTTC.

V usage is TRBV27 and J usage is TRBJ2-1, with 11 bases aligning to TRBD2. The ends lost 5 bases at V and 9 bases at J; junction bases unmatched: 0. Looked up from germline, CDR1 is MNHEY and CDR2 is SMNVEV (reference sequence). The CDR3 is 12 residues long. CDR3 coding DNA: TGTGCCAGCAGTCTAGCGGGAGGTGAGCAGTTCTTC. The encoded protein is CASSLAGGEQFF.

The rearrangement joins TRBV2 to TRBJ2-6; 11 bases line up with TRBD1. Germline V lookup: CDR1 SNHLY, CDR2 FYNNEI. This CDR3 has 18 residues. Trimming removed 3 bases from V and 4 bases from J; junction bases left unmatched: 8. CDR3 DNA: TGTGCCAGCAGTGATGTTGGACAGGGGGCGCCCGGGGCCAACGTCCTGACTTTC. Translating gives CASSDVGQGAPGANVLTF.

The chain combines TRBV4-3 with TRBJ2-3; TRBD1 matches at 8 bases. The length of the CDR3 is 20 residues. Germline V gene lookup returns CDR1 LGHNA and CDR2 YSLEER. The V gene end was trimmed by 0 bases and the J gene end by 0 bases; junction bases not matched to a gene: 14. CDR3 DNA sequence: TGCGCCAGCAGCCAAGATCTCTTGACCCTCCGGACAGGGAGCACAGATACGCAGTATTTT. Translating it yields CASSQDLLTLRTGSTDTQYF.

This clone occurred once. CDR3 amino acids: CASSKSGLLTDTQYF. DNA of the CDR3: TGTGCCAGCAGCAAAAGCGGGTTGCTCACAGATACGCAGTATTTT. This rearrangement joins TRBV16 to TRBJ2-3; D is perhaps TRBD2 (6 bases). The V gene's germline CDR1 is KGHSY and CDR2 FQNENV. V was pared by 5 bases and J by 2 bases, with 14 bases between. The CDR3 runs to 15 residues. Looking up the rest from reference TRBV16 and TRBJ2-3 gives the full variable domain: GEEVAQTPKHLVRGEGQKAKLYCAPIKGHSYVFWYQQVLKNEFKFLISFQNENVFDETGMPKERFSAKCLPNSPCSLEIQATKLEDSAVYFCASSKSGLLTDTQYFGPGTRLTVL.

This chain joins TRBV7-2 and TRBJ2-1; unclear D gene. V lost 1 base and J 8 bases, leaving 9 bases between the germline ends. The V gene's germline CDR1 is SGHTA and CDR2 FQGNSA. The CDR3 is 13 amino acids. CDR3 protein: CASSLDLMYEQFF. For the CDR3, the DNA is TGTGCCAGCAGCTTAGACTTGATGTATGAGCAGTTCTTC. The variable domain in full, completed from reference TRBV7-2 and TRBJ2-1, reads GAGVSQSPSNKVTEKGKDVELRCDPISGHTALYWYRQSLGQGLEFLIYFQGNSAPDKSGLPSDRFSAERTGGSVSTLTIQRTQQEDSAVYLCASSLDLMYEQFFGPGTRLTVL.

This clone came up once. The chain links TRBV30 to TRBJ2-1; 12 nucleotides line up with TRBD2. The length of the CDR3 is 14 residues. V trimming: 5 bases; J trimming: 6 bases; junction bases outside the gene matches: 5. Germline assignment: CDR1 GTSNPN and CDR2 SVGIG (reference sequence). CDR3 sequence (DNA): TGTGCCTGGGGACTAGCGGGATATCTCAATGAGCAGTTCTTC. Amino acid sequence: CAWGLAGYLNEQFF.

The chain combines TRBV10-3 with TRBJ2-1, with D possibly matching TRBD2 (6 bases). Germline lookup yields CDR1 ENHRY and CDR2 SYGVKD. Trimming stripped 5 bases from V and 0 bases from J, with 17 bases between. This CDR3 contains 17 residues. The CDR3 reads CAISLVGGTNSYNEQFF. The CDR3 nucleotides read TGTGCCATCAGTTTGGTTGGGGGGACCAACTCCTACAATGAGCAGTTCTTC.

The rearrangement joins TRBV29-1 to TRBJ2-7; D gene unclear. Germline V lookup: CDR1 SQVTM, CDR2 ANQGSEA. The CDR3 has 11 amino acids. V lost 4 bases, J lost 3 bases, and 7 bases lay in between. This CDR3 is CSVAADYEQYF. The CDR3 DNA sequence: TGCAGCGTTGCCGCGGACTACGAGCAGTACTTC.

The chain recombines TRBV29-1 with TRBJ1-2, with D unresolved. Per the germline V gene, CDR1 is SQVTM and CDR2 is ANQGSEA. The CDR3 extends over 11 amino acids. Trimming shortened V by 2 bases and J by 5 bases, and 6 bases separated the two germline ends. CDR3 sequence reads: CSVESGYGYTF. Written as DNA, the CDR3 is TGCAGCGTTGAATCAGGTTATGGCTACACCTTC.

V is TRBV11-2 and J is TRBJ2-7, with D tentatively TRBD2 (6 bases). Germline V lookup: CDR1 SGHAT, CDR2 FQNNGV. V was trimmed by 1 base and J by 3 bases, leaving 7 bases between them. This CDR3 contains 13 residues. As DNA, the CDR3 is TGTGCCAGCAGCTTAGCGGGAGACTACGAGCAGTACTTC. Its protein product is CASSLAGDYEQYF.